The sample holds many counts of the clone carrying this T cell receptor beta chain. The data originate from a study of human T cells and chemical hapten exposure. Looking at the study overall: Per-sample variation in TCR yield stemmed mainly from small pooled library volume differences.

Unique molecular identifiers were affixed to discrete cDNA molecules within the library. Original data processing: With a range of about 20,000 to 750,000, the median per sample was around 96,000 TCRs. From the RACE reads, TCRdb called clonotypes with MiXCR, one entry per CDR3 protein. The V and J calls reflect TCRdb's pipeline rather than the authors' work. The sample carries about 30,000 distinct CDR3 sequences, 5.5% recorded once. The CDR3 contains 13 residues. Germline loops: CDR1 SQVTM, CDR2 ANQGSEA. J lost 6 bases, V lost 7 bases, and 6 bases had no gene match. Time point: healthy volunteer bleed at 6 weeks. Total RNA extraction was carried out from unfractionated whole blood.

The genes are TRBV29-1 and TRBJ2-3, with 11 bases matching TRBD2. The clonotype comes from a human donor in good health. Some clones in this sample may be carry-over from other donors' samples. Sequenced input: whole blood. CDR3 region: CSGGTSGADTQYF. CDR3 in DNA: TGCAGCGGGGGGACTAGCGGAGCGGATACGCAGTATTTT.